This TCR beta chain is from a study of T cell repertoires in cytomegalovirus infection. Study overall: It was the public TCR beta signatures that indicated both CMV infection and matching HLA type. Whole-study findings and limits: Carriage of CMV together with the relevant HLA was identifiable through cumulative public TCR beta family frequency. CMV-specific TCR beta clonotypes restricted by HLA-C dominated the ex vivo response.

Points on this clonotype: No antigen is known for it.

TCRdb fed the reads into MiXCR, producing one record per CDR3 protein. The sample contains approximately 500,000 distinct CDR3 sequences, more than 15% of which appear only once. The CDR3 is 17 residues long. Germline CDR1 reads SGHDN; CDR2 reads FVKESK. The germline V and J ends were trimmed by 2 bases and 0 bases, with 15 bases remaining between them. Specimen: CD8+ T cells from PBMCs. The TCR originated in a human donor in good health (CMV status not recorded). Some clones in this sample may be carry-over from other donors' samples. This chain links TRBV14 with TRBJ2-3; weak D call: TRBD2 (6 bases). CDR3 protein: CASSQRGSVPSTDTQYF. Here the CDR3 DNA reads TGTGCCAGCAGCCAACGGGGGTCCGTACCTAGCACAGATACGCAGTATTTT.